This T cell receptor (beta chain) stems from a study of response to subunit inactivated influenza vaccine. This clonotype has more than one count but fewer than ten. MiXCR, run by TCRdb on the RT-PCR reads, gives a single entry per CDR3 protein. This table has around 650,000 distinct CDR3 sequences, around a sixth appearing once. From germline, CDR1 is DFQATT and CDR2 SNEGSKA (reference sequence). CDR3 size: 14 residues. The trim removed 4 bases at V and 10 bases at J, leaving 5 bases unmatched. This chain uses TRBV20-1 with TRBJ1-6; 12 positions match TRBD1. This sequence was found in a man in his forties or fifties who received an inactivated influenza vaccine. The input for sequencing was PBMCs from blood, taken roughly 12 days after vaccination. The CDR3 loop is CSATRDRGRSPLHF. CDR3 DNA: TGCAGTGCTACCCGGGACAGGGGGCGATCACCCCTCCACTTT.